This T cell receptor beta chain was found in a study of cytomegalovirus exposure and HLA in healthy donors (dated by TCRdb to about 2017). Regarding the research as a whole: An earlier analysis of some 500 of the donors reported approximately 290 Gb of sequence data and 117 million unique TCR beta sequences from 150 million to 200 million T cells. Around 320 gigabases of sequencing data and tens of millions of unique TCR sequences were included in an early release covering roughly 600 HLA-typed donors. Genome-wide SNP genotypes for about 55% of the 666 donors were used in a later genetic analysis, which treated that subset as a discovery cohort. Donor age, sex, ethnicity and CMV serostatus were collected together with the repertoire data. Among a few hundred genotyped donors of the cohort, an average of roughly 240,000 unique TCR beta nucleotide sequences were sequenced per donor, roughly 20% of them non-productive. The number of typed donors differed by locus: 629-630 for A, B, C, DRB1 and DQB1; approximately 520 for DQA1; approximately 610 for DPA1; and 400 to 480 for DPB1. Along with the roughly 610-subject first cohort, a separate validation cohort of some 130 different subjects was used. To decide whether each TCR beta V gene segment behaved as functional or pseudogenic, an earlier analysis of some 600 of the donors relied on high-throughput TCR beta sequencing. Five DR-DQ haplotypes were treated as single units for association and clustering because of strong linkage in the cohort. All discovery cohort repertoires had been generated using a single sequencing platform. A later analysis re-examined previously published TCR beta repertoires from 600 to 700 donors and added high-resolution HLA genotyping to investigate patterns of TCR occurrence. HLA typing included class I and class II loci at four-digit resolution. The study aimed to test whether signatures of past pathogen exposure could be identified by cataloging public T cell receptors. The later analysis used no new phenotypic data to find candidate immune exposures, relying instead on TCR beta sequences and their occurrence across donors. The study profiled the T cell repertoires of 666 subjects by immunosequencing and related them to cytomegalovirus serostatus. The study combined high-throughput TCR immunosequencing, statistical association of individual TCRs with disease status, and machine learning to predict cytomegalovirus infection status. The genetic ancestry cluster associated with self-reported Caucasian donors included over 65% of the roughly 410 genotyped donors.

Library prep was done by the immunoSEQ multiplex PCR assay. A mixture of 60 forward primers for TCR Vbeta segments and 13 reverse primers for TCR Jbeta segments was used in the multiplex PCR. A multiplex PCR assay on genomic DNA amplified the CDR3 region of rearranged TCR beta genes. Amplified TCR beta libraries were sequenced as 87-base-pair reads on the Illumina HiSeq System. Under the source paper's analysis protocol: In a later analysis, tens of millions of unique TCR beta chains were counted across the approximately 640 repertoires, and approximately 11 million of these chains were shared by at least two donors. A nearest-neighbor algorithm error-corrected the raw reads and collapsed the reads into unique sequences, merging closely related sequences to remove PCR and sequencing errors. CDR3 sequences were aligned to IMGT reference sequences to assign V, D and J gene segments. For a sequence to be retained, at least a six-nucleotide match to both a V gene segment and a J gene segment was required. A rearrangement was called productive if the CDR3 had no stop codons and remained in frame with V and J, and every other rearrangement was called non-productive. Following IMGT convention, CDR3 was defined as the stretch from the second conserved V-encoded cysteine up to the conserved J-encoded phenylalanine. In an earlier analysis of 500 to 650 of the donors, sequences lacking an unambiguous match to a single V gene segment were excluded. An earlier analysis of under 750 of the donors called V segments functional above 56.7% productive rearrangements and segregating when the between-donor standard deviation exceeded 5%. To diagnose cytomegalovirus status from the catalog of TCR beta chain sequences, a statistical classification framework was built. In a later analysis, TCR nucleotide sequences were compared against IMGT/GENE-DB human TR gene sequences so that V and J genes could be assigned. Using the TCRdist pipeline, a later analysis assigned CDR3 sequences along with most-parsimonious VDJ recombination scenarios. In a later analysis, every TCR beta chain was defined by the combination of its CDR3 amino acid sequence and its V-gene family, and reads without a unique V-gene family were dropped. As a way to deal with suspected cross-contamination and a sequencing artifact, a later analysis dropped over 550 nucleotide sequences that were highly shared and had low generation probability. For each public chain, a later analysis derived a clonal expansion index from normalized ranks of inferred template counts within each repertoire. A later analysis computed generation probabilities with a VDJ recombination model fitted to out-of-frame rearrangements, and checked the results against IGoR. In a later analysis, hypergeometric tests were used to score TCR-TCR, TCR-HLA and TCR-CMV co-occurrence, with a repertoire-size bias correction applied to TCR pairs. False discovery rates were estimated in a later analysis by permuting HLA or CMV assignments 20 times. In a later analysis, co-occurring TCRs were grouped using DBSCAN, and TCRdist sequence similarity was added for clustering within HLA-allele-positive subsets. Repertoires with fewer than 30,000 or more than 120,000 public chains, plus five repertoires with anomalous nucleotide sharing, were excluded from co-occurrence clustering. Drawn from immuneACCESS, this table holds only the in-frame rearrangements with V and J called that TCRdb kept. Clones are partly lost; checked studies trace under half to an unresolved V gene and leave the rest unexplained. For V, J and clone size, that table is used; D and trimming come from the DNA. This sample's clone table shows 150,000 or so clones. Together, the top ten hold under 2% of the sample.

V has 2 bases trimmed and J has 3 bases trimmed; junction bases matching no gene number 9. CDR1 and CDR2 are read off the germline V gene as MNHEY and SVGAGI. The CDR3, from cysteine to phenylalanine, totals 16 residues. The CDR3 DNA has 48 bases and is translated from base 1. Regarding this clone: Its cognate antigen has yet to be identified.

In total, 666 healthy bone marrow donors made up the cohort. Cohort members were all nominally healthy when sampled, although unrecorded immune exposures were likely present. The donor tested CMV seronegative and was one of the 352 seronegative cohort members. A peripheral blood sample was collected from each donor, and TCR beta sequencing was performed on peripheral blood mononuclear cells. Genomic DNA extraction from the blood cell samples was performed with the Qiagen DNeasy Blood Extraction Kit. General conclusions and limits of the study: An association between a missense DCLRE1C variant and V-gene and J-gene trimming of TCR beta chains was found in a later genetic analysis and replicated in an independent cohort. The study gave a list of over 150 TCR beta chains associated with cytomegalovirus. According to a later analysis, most CMV-associated TCR beta chains appeared to be HLA-restricted, and the HLA associations seemed to be driven largely by CMV exposure. In a later analysis, some 17,000 TCR beta sequences were associated with specific HLA alleles at a false discovery rate of 0.05. A cluster of highly shared sequence variants was judged likely to be a technical artifact of the sequencing pipeline. In a later analysis, the rate of TCR association differed among HLA loci, with DRB1 alleles having the most associated TCRs and HLA-C alleles having the fewest. The authors suggested that the approach could potentially be extended to other disease states and immunological phenotypes. Because the 87-base-pair reads could not distinguish some IMGT-functional V segments, including TRBV6-2 and TRBV6-3, those segments were excluded. Linkage disequilibrium might explain the correlated functional status among segregating V segments, but an unknown experimental factor could not be ruled out. In a later genetic analysis, fewer N-insertions in productive TCRs were reported among donors in an Asian-associated ancestry cluster than the roughly 700-donor mean. Because counts were too low, seventeen rarely observed V segments, including chromosome 9 orphons, were left out of the earlier analysis of some 600 of the donors. HLA typing was unavailable for some donors at each locus, so association tests used only the typed subset. Most TCR sequences were observed very rarely across donors, whereas some public TCRs were present in many individuals. This cohort had only TCR beta chains sequenced, and the lack of alpha or paired-chain data limited which features could be detected. The presence/absence analyses assumed that sequencing depth was roughly uniform across donors, and that assumption may not be true. The only immune exposure information available for the cohort was CMV serostatus. In an earlier analysis of roughly 500 of the donors, most TCR beta V segments appeared in productive rearrangements about 87% or about 30% of the time, broadly matching IMGT annotations. Assigning TCR associations to individual alleles was difficult when HLA alleles, especially DR and DQ, strongly co-occurred. A further reported finding was that TCR beta sequences accurately predicted the HLA-A and HLA-B alleles for most subjects in the first cohort. The classifier was reported to diagnose cytomegalovirus status with high specificity and sensitivity in both the original and validation cohorts. In a later analysis, several top co-occurrence clusters were reported to appear linked to parvovirus B19, influenza, CMV and Epstein-Barr virus. A few of the identified cytomegalovirus-associated TCR beta chains were confirmed in vitro to be specific for cytomegalovirus antigens. In a later analysis, HLA-associated TCR beta chains were found to be more clonally expanded and to have lower generation probabilities than equally common non-associated chains.

The chain was built from TRBV6-5 and TRBJ1-1; TRBD1 fits 7 bases in the junction. The source of this sequence is a woman in her forties or fifties in good health and CMV-seronegative. The sequenced material came from PBMCs. CDR3 protein: CASSYSYRGQDTEAFF. The nucleotides are TGTGCCAGCAGTTACAGCTACAGGGGCCAGGACACTGAAGCTTTCTTT.